A single sample gave rise to the 16 T cell receptor beta chains below, sequenced in a study of T cell clones after liver transplantation. Repertoires were generated with immunoSEQ multiplex PCR, while TCRdb's copy carries only in-frame clones and drops some. This table holds 31,000 or so clones, just under 95% found once. The input for sequencing was CD8+ T cells from blood, taken 12 months after liver transplant. These receptors were collected from a human patient who received a liver transplant. Some T cells may be transferred from the graft donor.

The V gene is TRBV21-1, the J gene TRBJ2-2; the D call of TRBD2 is as the table states it, not checked on the DNA. TRBV21-1 is flagged as a pseudogene. The CDR3 runs to 14 residues. CDR3 nucleotides: TGTGCCAGCGGCCTCGGGGGAAACACCGGGGAGCTGTTTTTT. Its translation is CASGLGGNTGELFF.

The genes are TRBV28 and TRBJ1-4; D is perhaps TRBD1 (5 bases). This CDR3 has 12 residues. Germline loops: CDR1 MDHEN, CDR2 SYDVKM. Trimming cost V 9 bases and J 3 bases, with 8 bases left between them. CDR3 DNA: TGTGCCAGTTGGGGGGCTAATGAAAAACTGTTTTTT. Residues: CASWGANEKLFF. The variable domain in full, with the rest retrieved from reference TRBV28 and TRBJ1-4, is DVKVTQSSRYLVKRTGEKVFLECVQDMDHENMFWYRQDPGLGLRLIYFSYDVKMKEKGDIPEGYSVSREKKERFSLILESASTNQTSMYLCASWGANEKLFFGSGTQLSVL.

The J gene is TRBJ1-2, the V gene TRBV12-5, with 7 bases aligning to TRBD1. V was clipped by 6 bases and J by 1 base; unmatched bases: 5. Germline-derived CDR1 and CDR2 are LGHNT and FRNRAP. The CDR3 totals 14 residues. This chain's CDR3 is CASGPTGDNYGYTF. CDR3 nucleotides: TGTGCTAGTGGACCCACAGGGGATAACTATGGCTACACCTTC.

The chain is built from TRBV7-3 and TRBJ2-3; 11 bases map to TRBD1. The CDR3 totals 16 residues. V gave up 5 bases and J gave up 6 bases; unmatched junction bases: 10. Germline assignment: CDR1 SGHTA and CDR2 FQGTGA. CDR3 bases: TGTGCCAGCAGCCGGCTCGGGACAGGGGGTGGGGATACGCAGTATTTT. Translation: CASSRLGTGGGDTQYF.

The rearrangement joins TRBV6-1 to TRBJ1-3, with D hard to call. CDR1 is MNHNS, CDR2 SASEGT, per germline. The length of the CDR3 is 15 residues. V lost 1 base to trimming and J lost 2 bases, with 9 bases between them. The CDR3 sequence is CASSEGAAPGNTIYF. The CDR3, as DNA: TGTGCCAGCAGTGAAGGGGCAGCACCTGGAAACACCATATATTTT.

The V gene is TRBV28, the J gene TRBJ2-7; TRBD2 aligns across 8 bases. Germline loops: CDR1 MDHEN, CDR2 SYDVKM. The junction had 9 bases not matched to a gene; V was cut back by 7 bases and J by 4 bases. This CDR3 spans 14 amino acids. The CDR3 DNA is TGTGCCAGCACCGAAGCGGGAGACAGGTACGAGCAGTACTTC. It encodes CASTEAGDRYEQYF.

This chain uses TRBV29-1 with TRBJ2-7; D is unresolved. Germline assignment: CDR1 SQVTM and CDR2 ANQGSEA. Trimming took 1 base from V and 3 from J, leaving 10 bases between them. The CDR3 is made up of 13 amino acids. The DNA of the CDR3 is TGCAGCGTTGAAGTAGGGCACCTCTACGAGCAGTACTTC. Translated: CSVEVGHLYEQYF.

This chain links TRBV13 with TRBJ1-6, with D possibly TRBD1 on 6 matching bases. V lost 5 bases, J lost 2 bases, and 16 bases lay in between. The germline CDR1 and CDR2 sequences are PRHDT and FYEKMQ (reference sequence). CDR3 length: 17 amino acids. The CDR3 DNA reads TGTGCCAGCAGCCTGGGGACCGGACAGACCTATAATTCACCCCTCCACTTT. It codes for CASSLGTGQTYNSPLHF.

The chain combines TRBV27 with TRBJ2-7, with 7 bases identical to TRBD2. After removal of 8 bases from V and 5 bases from J, the junction contained 6 bases not matched to a gene. Germline V gives CDR1 MNHEY, CDR2 SMNVEV (reference sequence). This CDR3 is built from 12 residues. In DNA, the CDR3 is TGTGCCAGCGGGAGGGCGAAAGACGAGCAGTACTTC. This translates into CASGRAKDEQYF.

The rearrangement joins TRBV6-5 to TRBJ2-1; TRBD2 matches 10 bases. CDR1 is MNHEY and CDR2 is SVGAGI in the germline V gene. The V and J ends lost 5 bases and 2 bases, in that order; junction bases with no gene match: 3. CDR3 length: 15 amino acids. CDR3 sequence: CASSPGTSAYNEQFF. CDR3 DNA sequence: TGTGCCAGCAGTCCCGGGACTAGCGCCTACAATGAGCAGTTCTTC.

This clone is deemed medium-sized. The rearrangement uses TRBV4-1 and TRBJ2-4, with 8 bases matching TRBD2. Germline assignment: CDR1 MGHRA and CDR2 YSYEKL. The junction had 8 bases not matched to a gene; V was cut back by 0 bases and J by 7 bases. The CDR3 runs 16 residues. CDR3 amino acids: CASSQEFAAGVNIQYF. CDR3 coding DNA: TGCGCCAGCAGCCAAGAGTTTGCAGCGGGAGTTAACATTCAGTACTTC.

This chain connects TRBV15 to TRBJ1-1, with 12 bases identical to TRBD1. In germline, CDR1 is LNHNV, CDR2 YYDKDF (reference sequence). The junction had 4 bases not matched to a gene; V was cut back by 6 bases and J by 5 bases. The CDR3 has 14 residues. CDR3 protein: CATSSGQGATEAFF. DNA of the CDR3: TGTGCCACCAGTTCGGGACAGGGGGCTACTGAAGCTTTCTTT.

V gene TRBV5-1 combines with J gene TRBJ2-7; D remains unclear. Germline CDR1 and CDR2: SGHRS and YFSETQ. The V end was cut by 0 bases, the J end by 4 bases, with 11 bases between. The CDR3 length is 14 residues. CDR3 in amino acids: CASSLVAQSYEQYF. The CDR3 bases are TGCGCCAGCAGCTTGGTGGCCCAGTCATACGAGCAGTACTTC.

V is TRBV14 and J is TRBJ2-7; D remains unclear. The CDR3 length is 15 residues. Germline-derived CDR1 and CDR2 are SGHDN and FVKESK. V dropped 0 bases and J dropped 6 bases, with 15 bases sitting between them. CDR3 bases: TGTGCCAGCAGCCAAGATCAGGATCGCTTGGCCGAGCAGTACTTC. The encoded protein is CASSQDQDRLAEQYF.

The rearrangement links TRBV25-1 to TRBJ2-3, with D uncertain. CDR1 is MGHDK, CDR2 SYGVNS, per germline. Trimming pared 4 bases from V and 0 bases from J, leaving 11 bases between. The CDR3 totals 15 residues. The CDR3: CASSGQTPSTDTQYF. The CDR3, as DNA: TGTGCCAGCAGTGGACAAACCCCTAGCACAGATACGCAGTATTTT.

This clone occurred a few times. The chain joins TRBV7-8 to TRBJ2-3, with D perhaps matching TRBD2 (5 bases). Per germline, CDR1 SGHVS and CDR2 FQNEAQ. The CDR3 loop spans 17 amino acids. V lost 4 bases and J 3 bases, leaving 20 bases between the germline ends. The CDR3 DNA reads as TGTGCCAGCAGCTCCCCTAGGTCCGGACTTGTTACAGATACGCAGTATTTT. Its protein is CASSSPRSGLVTDTQYF. The full variable domain, with the rest looked up from reference TRBV7-8 and TRBJ2-3, is GAGVSQSPRYKVAKRGQDVALRCDPISGHVSLFWYQQALGQGPEFLTYFQNEAQLDKSGLPSDRFFAERPEGSVSTLKIQRTQQEDSAVYLCASSSPRSGLVTDTQYFGPGTRLTVL.